These 24 T cell receptor beta chains came from one sample sequenced in a study of cytomegalovirus exposure and HLA in healthy donors. This PCR relied on a set of 60 Vbeta primers and 13 Jbeta primers. This table comes from immunoSEQ multiplex PCR, and its TCRdb copy is limited to in-frame clones, with some not included. The table lists around 92,000 clones, under 80% of them singletons, with 7% to 10% in the top ten. The sequencing input was PBMCs. Source of these receptors: a human donor in good health.

The V gene is TRBV27, the J gene TRBJ1-2; tentatively, D is TRBD1 (5 bases). The CDR3 is 16 amino acids. Germline V gene lookup returns CDR1 MNHEY and CDR2 SMNVEV (reference sequence). Trimming removed 3 bases from V and 1 base from J, with 15 bases in between. The CDR3: CASSFRGSPLNYGYTF. In DNA form, the CDR3 reads TGTGCCAGCAGTTTTAGGGGCTCACCCCTTAACTATGGCTACACCTTC.

The V gene is TRBV19, the J gene TRBJ2-5; 7 bases line up with TRBD2. V was clipped by 7 bases and J by 4 bases; unmatched bases: 15. Germline loops: CDR1 LNHDA, CDR2 SQIVND (reference sequence). The CDR3 has 16 amino acids. CDR3 DNA sequence: TGTGCCAGTACCTCCAATCTGGGAGGGAGGGGAGAGACCCAGTACTTC. Translation: CASTSNLGGRGETQYF.

The chain combines TRBV5-1 with TRBJ1-1; 9 bases fit TRBD1. V lost 4 bases and J lost 7; bases outside the gene matches: 17. CDR3 length: 17 amino acids. Germline CDR1 reads SGHRS; CDR2 reads YFSETQ. The CDR3 sequence: CASSKVRQGGRYCEAFF. CDR3 DNA sequence: TGCGCCAGCAGCAAAGTGAGACAGGGGGGAAGATATTGTGAAGCTTTCTTT.

This clone was observed a handful of times. Written as DNA, the CDR3 is TGTGCCAGCAGTACAGGGACCGGTCAGCCCCAGCATTTT. Translating it yields CASSTGTGQPQHF. The chain combines TRBV2 with TRBJ1-5; possibly TRBD1 for D (6 bases). Trimming took 5 bases from V and 6 from J, leaving 11 bases between them. This CDR3 comprises 13 residues. CDR1 is SNHLY and CDR2 is FYNNEI in the germline V gene.

This sequence joins TRBV18 and TRBJ2-6, with TRBD2 as a possible D gene (6 bases). Trimming left V 0 bases short and J 2 bases short, with 8 bases between. The CDR3 extends over 16 amino acids. Germline assignment: CDR1 KGHSH and CDR2 LQKENI. The chain's CDR3 is CASSPPSGAGANVLTF. The CDR3 DNA follows: TGTGCCAGCTCACCACCGTCGGGGGCTGGGGCCAACGTCCTGACTTTC.

This clone was detected only a few times. The chain is built from TRBV4-3 and TRBJ2-7, with 9 bases matching TRBD1. The CDR3 totals 16 residues. In germline, CDR1 is LGHNA, CDR2 YSLEER. V gave up 0 bases and J gave up 3 bases; unmatched junction bases: 6. The CDR3 DNA is TGCGCCAGCAGCCAAGATCTCGGGACAGGGAACTACGAGCAGTACTTC. It translates to CASSQDLGTGNYEQYF.

This chain joins TRBV5-1 and TRBJ2-2; D remains unclear. Trimming shortened V by 0 bases and J by 6 bases, and 9 bases separated the two germline ends. The CDR3 extends over 14 amino acids. The V gene's germline CDR1 is SGHRS and CDR2 YFSETQ. CDR3 nucleotides: TGCGCCAGCAGCTTGGGTGAGGTCTCCGGGGAGCTGTTTTTT. This sequence encodes CASSLGEVSGELFF.

The V gene is TRBV5-4, the J gene TRBJ2-1; D is uncertain. V was pared by 2 bases and J by 2 bases, with 8 bases between. This CDR3 has 14 residues. Germline V lookup: CDR1 SGHNT, CDR2 YYREEE (reference sequence). CDR3 in DNA: TGTGCCAGCAGCTTTGGCCGCACCTACAATGAGCAGTTCTTC. It is translated as CASSFGRTYNEQFF.

The J gene is TRBJ1-5, the V gene TRBV7-8; 10 bases align to TRBD1. Trimming removed 1 base from V and 7 bases from J; junction bases left unmatched: 4. The CDR3 is 15 residues long. Germline V gene data show CDR1 as SGHVS and CDR2 as FQNEAQ. This CDR3 is CASSLEGQGQQPQHF. In nucleotides, the CDR3 is TGTGCCAGCAGCTTAGAGGGACAGGGGCAACAGCCCCAGCATTTT. The complete variable domain, with remaining parts taken from reference TRBV7-8 and TRBJ1-5, reads GAGVSQSPRYKVAKRGQDVALRCDPISGHVSLFWYQQALGQGPEFLTYFQNEAQLDKSGLPSDRFFAERPEGSVSTLKIQRTQQEDSAVYLCASSLEGQGQQPQHFGDGTRLSIL.

This clone was counted only a few times. The V call is TRBV19, the J call TRBJ2-3; 9 nucleotides match TRBD2. The J segment lost 3 bases and the V segment lost 7 bases, leaving 11 bases of the junction unmatched. The CDR3 sequence is 16 residues long. Per the germline V gene, CDR1 is LNHDA and CDR2 is SQIVND (reference sequence). CDR3 in amino acids: CASTPTPLAGTDTQYF. CDR3 DNA: TGTGCCAGTACCCCAACTCCGCTAGCGGGAACAGATACGCAGTATTTT.

The rearrangement uses TRBV25-1 and TRBJ2-7; D is perhaps TRBD2 (7 bases). The ends were cut back, 3 bases at V and 2 bases at J, with 14 bases in the middle. This CDR3 spans 15 amino acids. Germline V gene lookup returns CDR1 MGHDK and CDR2 SYGVNS. CDR3 DNA: TGTGCCAGCAGTGATCCAGGGGAGGGCCCCTACGAGCAGTACTTC. It yields the protein CASSDPGEGPYEQYF.

The V gene is TRBV5-1, the J gene TRBJ2-7, with D maybe TRBD2 (5 bases). The ends were cut back, 0 bases at V and 5 bases at J, with 12 bases in the middle. CDR1 is SGHRS and CDR2 is YFSETQ in the germline V gene. This CDR3 contains 14 residues. This chain's CDR3 is CASSLVPGSNEQYF. The CDR3 DNA follows: TGCGCCAGCAGCTTGGTCCCGGGGAGTAACGAGCAGTACTTC.

The rearrangement joins TRBV2 to TRBJ1-1, with 8 bases aligning to TRBD1. With V trimmed by 6 bases and J by 5 bases, 8 bases remained unmatched. This CDR3 is 14 amino acids long. Germline V gene data show CDR1 as SNHLY and CDR2 as FYNNEI. CDR3 DNA sequence: TGTGCCAGCAGGCTTCGACAGGGGAGGACTGAAGCTTTCTTT. Encoded protein: CASRLRQGRTEAFF. The variable domain in full, completed from reference TRBV2 and TRBJ1-1, reads EPEVTQTPSHQVTQMGQEVILRCVPISNHLYFYWYRQILGQKVEFLVSFYNNEISEKSEIFDDQFSVERPDGSNFTLKIRSTKLEDSAMYFCASRLRQGRTEAFFGQGTRLTVV.

V gene TRBV9 combines with J gene TRBJ2-5; the match to TRBD2 covers 12 bases. Germline lookup yields CDR1 SGDLS and CDR2 YYNGEE. The CDR3 has 16 residues. J gave up 6 bases and V 2 bases, and 8 bases lay outside the gene matches. CDR3 in amino acids: CASSVTSGSLGKTQYF. For the CDR3, the DNA is TGTGCCAGCAGCGTGACTAGCGGGAGCCTGGGAAAGACCCAGTACTTC.

CDR3 coding DNA: TGTGCCAGCAGCTTATTACCTACCCGGGACACCAATCAGCCCCAGCATTTT. It specifies CASSLLPTRDTNQPQHF. This chain connects TRBV7-2 to TRBJ1-5; maybe TRBD1 (6 bases). Germline V gives CDR1 SGHTA, CDR2 FQGNSA. This CDR3 has 17 amino acids. V was cut by 2 bases and J by 3 bases, with 17 bases left in between.

V usage is TRBV6-6 and J usage is TRBJ1-1; TRBD1 is a possible D gene (6 bases). Germline values: CDR1 MNHNY, CDR2 SVGAGI (reference sequence). The CDR3 is 14 amino acids. V lost 6 bases, J lost 5 bases, and 16 bases lay in between. The DNA of the CDR3 is TGTGCCAGCAGGAGGGCAGGGGATGGGACTGAAGCTTTCTTT. This gives the protein CASRRAGDGTEAFF.

This chain joins TRBV18 and TRBJ1-5, with D possibly being TRBD1 (5 bases). CDR1 and CDR2 (germline): KGHSH, LQKENI. This CDR3 spans 15 amino acids. V lost 2 bases, J lost 3 bases, and 11 bases lay in between. Here the CDR3 reads CASSPKQATNQPQHF. DNA for the CDR3: TGTGCCAGCTCACCAAAACAGGCTACCAATCAGCCCCAGCATTTT.

The chain joins TRBV5-4 to TRBJ1-5, with a weak D call TRBD1 (5 bases). The germline CDR1 and CDR2 sequences are SGHNT and YYREEE (reference sequence). V lost 4 bases to trimming and J lost 1 base, with 15 bases between them. CDR3 length: 16 amino acids. The CDR3 spells CASSQTPGISNQPQHF. Here the CDR3 DNA reads TGTGCCAGCAGCCAGACCCCAGGGATAAGCAATCAGCCCCAGCATTTT.

The chain employs TRBV30 and TRBJ2-3; TRBD2 matches 12 bases. Germline V lookup: CDR1 GTSNPN, CDR2 SVGIG (reference sequence). The CDR3 is 16 amino acids. After removal of 4 bases from V and 3 bases from J, the junction contained 8 bases not matched to a gene. The CDR3 loop reads CAWTSGLAGFTDTQYF. CDR3 bases: TGTGCCTGGACCTCCGGACTAGCGGGATTTACAGATACGCAGTATTTT.

The rearrangement joins TRBV18 to TRBJ2-7, with 9 nucleotides matching TRBD1. Germline CDR1 and CDR2: KGHSH and LQKENI. The J segment lost 2 bases and the V segment lost 4 bases, leaving 9 bases of the junction unmatched. The CDR3 spans 16 residues. CDR3: CASSRIGTGIAYEQYF. DNA for the CDR3: TGTGCCAGCTCACGTATTGGGACAGGGATCGCCTACGAGCAGTACTTC.

The V and J genes are TRBV6-1 and TRBJ1-1; no firm D call. This CDR3 is 13 amino acids long. V lost 4 bases and J lost 5, with 11 bases in between. CDR1 and CDR2 from the germline V gene are MNHNS and SASEGT. The CDR3 nucleotides are TGTGCCAGCAGTGTCCGGAGCGGGACTGAAGCTTTCTTT. Translated: CASSVRSGTEAFF.

CDR3 in amino acids: CASSLEAGEGETQYF. CDR3 DNA: TGTGCCAGCAGCTTGGAGGCAGGGGAGGGAGAGACCCAGTACTTC. The V gene is TRBV5-4, the J gene TRBJ2-5; weak D call: TRBD2 (7 bases). V was shortened by 0 bases and J by 4 bases, with 13 bases between the two germline ends. The CDR3 has 15 amino acids. The germline V gene has CDR1 SGHNT and CDR2 YYREEE (reference sequence).

This sequence joins TRBV28 and TRBJ1-4; a possible D gene is TRBD1 (6 bases). The length of the CDR3 is 16 residues. The V gene's germline CDR1 is MDHEN and CDR2 SYDVKM. V was clipped by 2 bases and J by 1 base, with 11 bases between them. The CDR3 DNA follows: TGTGCCAGCAGTTTACAGATACAGGGAACTAATGAAAAACTGTTTTTT. Its translation is CASSLQIQGTNEKLFF.

The chain employs TRBV11-3 and TRBJ2-7; a weak D match, TRBD1 (6 bases). V lost 1 base and J 3 bases, leaving 13 bases between the germline ends. Germline assignment: CDR1 SGHNT and CDR2 YENEEA. CDR3 length: 15 amino acids. The CDR3 DNA sequence: TGTGCCAGCAGCTTAGGACAGGCCGCAGGCTACGAGCAGTACTTC. This gives the protein CASSLGQAAGYEQYF.